Listed here are 25 T cell receptor beta chains from one sample, sequenced in a study of tumor-infiltrating lymphocytes in primary liver carcinoma. Both RNA and DNA were isolated together from approximately 22-30 mg of bulk tissue that had not been sorted. Production of TCR beta cDNA used around 500 ng total RNA together with a constant-region primer. Libraries for TCR beta were built through three nested multiplex PCR rounds, which together made up a slightly modified ARM-PCR procedure. Primers for the first two PCR rounds were TRBV1-TRBV30 forward primers and a C-beta reverse primer (roughly 10 cycles per round). TCRdb processed the multiplex PCR reads anew with MiXCR; each CDR3 protein has one entry. Among some 55,000 distinct CDR3 sequences listed, 60% to 75% were seen once. Sequenced: liver tumor tissue from sampling region 2. Specified subset: tumor region T2, inferior pole. The source of these receptors is a man aged 35 to 55 with primary liver carcinoma and hepatitis B virus infection.

This clonotype was found many times. The V call is TRBV24-1, the J call TRBJ2-7; a possible D gene is TRBD2 (5 bases). The CDR3 consists of 12 residues. CDR1 is KGHDR, CDR2 SFDVKD, per germline. The germline V and J ends were trimmed by 1 base and 5 bases, with 5 bases remaining between them. Here the CDR3 DNA reads TGTGCCACCAGTGATTTCGGGGACGAGCAGTACTTC. Translating it yields CATSDFGDEQYF.

This clonotype came up many times. V is TRBV12-3 or TRBV12-4 and J is TRBJ2-4, with D perhaps matching TRBD2 (5 bases). The V and J ends lost 3 bases and 4 bases respectively, with 7 bases between them. The CDR3 is made up of 13 amino acids. The CDR3 here is CASSFGGKNIQYF. The CDR3 DNA reads as TGTGCCAGCAGTTTTGGAGGAAAAAACATTCAGTACTTC.

Of note for this clonotype: An end of the junction differs from the germline gene, which may be a read error. The rearrangement links TRBV12-3 or TRBV12-4 to TRBJ2-3; tentatively, D is TRBD1 or TRBD2 (7 bases each). The CDR3 is made up of 15 amino acids. This CDR3 reads CASSFGLVGTDTQYF. In DNA, the CDR3 is TGTGCCAGCAGTTTCGGACTAGTTGGGACAGATACGCAATATTTT.

This clonotype was recorded at least ten times. This CDR3 reads CASSRDPAYEQYF. The CDR3 DNA follows: TGTGCCAGCAGCCGGGACCCCGCCTACGAGCAGTACTTC. This chain joins TRBV5-4 and TRBJ2-7; either TRBD1 or TRBD2 may fit D (5 bases each). V was trimmed by 4 bases and J by 2 bases, leaving 10 bases between them. This CDR3 contains 13 residues. Germline V CDR1 and CDR2: SGHNT, YYREEE (reference sequence). The full variable domain, with the rest looked up from reference TRBV5-4 and TRBJ2-7, is ETGVTQSPTHLIKTRGQQVTLRCSSQSGHNTVSWYQQALGQGPQFIFQYYREEENGRGNFPPRFSGLQFPNYSSELNVNALELDDSALYLCASSRDPAYEQYFGPGTRLTVT.

This chain links TRBV11-2 with TRBJ1-1; D remains unclear. The CDR3 consists of 14 residues. The V end lost 2 bases, the J end lost 2 bases, and 9 bases lay between the germline ends. Germline CDR1 reads SGHAT; CDR2 reads FQNNGV. The CDR3 loop reads CASSLNQGNTEAFF. The CDR3, as DNA: TGTGCCAGCAGCTTAAACCAAGGTAACACTGAAGCTTTCTTT. Based on the CDR3 plus reference TRBV11-2 and TRBJ1-1, the full variable domain is EAGVAQSPRYKIIEKRQSVAFWCNPISGHATLYWYQQILGQGPKLLIQFQNNGVVDDSQLPKDRFSAERLKGVDSTLKIQPAKLEDSAVYLCASSLNQGNTEAFFGQGTRLTVV.

About this clonotype: A read error may produce the germline difference seen at one junction end. The V and J genes are TRBV11-2 and TRBJ2-7; D possibly matches TRBD1 or TRBD2 (5 bases each). Germline V gene sequence: CDR1 SGHAT, CDR2 FQNNGV. The CDR3 covers 15 residues. Here the CDR3 DNA reads TGTCCCAGCACCCAATATTCGGGAAGGGGCTACGAGCAGTACTTC. Translation gives CPSTQYSGRGYEQYF.

J is TRBJ1-5 and V is TRBV29-1, with D tentatively TRBD1 (5 bases). Germline V gene lookup returns CDR1 SQVTM and CDR2 ANQGSEA. The CDR3 runs to 14 residues. V was trimmed by 6 bases and J by 11 bases, leaving 23 bases between them. CDR3 residues: CSVTWGFSNQSQHF. The CDR3 DNA follows: TGCAGCGTGACCTGGGGGTTTAGCAACCAGTCCCAGCATTTT.

This clonotype was detected ten times or more. V is TRBV6-2 or TRBV6-3 and J is TRBJ1-5; a weak D match, TRBD1 (5 bases). V was shortened by 7 bases and J by 1 base, with 14 bases between the two germline ends. In germline, CDR1 is MNHEY, CDR2 SVGEGT. This CDR3 is 15 amino acids long. CDR3 nucleotides: TGTGCCAGCAACGCTCAGGGAGGGAGCAATCAGCCCCAGCATTTT. Protein sequence: CASNAQGGSNQPQHF.

Points on this clonotype: A much bigger clone sits one base away, suggesting this may be a read error. The chain recombines TRBV28 with TRBJ1-1, with D hard to call. Germline V gene lookup returns CDR1 MDHEN and CDR2 SYDVKM. This CDR3 spans 13 amino acids. This CDR3 is CAGSLDQEAEAFF. CDR3 nucleotides: TGTGCCGGCAGTTTGGATCAGGAGGCTGAAGCTTTCTTT.

This clonotype came up once. An end of the junction differs from the germline gene, which may be a read error. V and J are TRBV5-4 and TRBJ2-5; 7 bases line up with TRBD1. Germline values: CDR1 SGHNT, CDR2 YYREEE (reference sequence). The CDR3 consists of 13 residues. CDR3 in DNA: TGTGCCAGCAGCTTGAGGGGGCAAGGGACCCTGTACTTC. This sequence encodes CASSLRGQGTLYF.

Points on this clonotype: A read error may produce the germline difference seen at one junction end. The chain joins TRBV13 to TRBJ1-2; D is possibly TRBD1 (6 bases). Germline CDR1 and CDR2: PRHDT and FYEKMQ (reference sequence). The length of the CDR3 is 14 residues. The DNA of the CDR3 is TGTGTCAGCAGCTTCTACAGGGAGGCGTATGGCTACATCTTC. This translates into CVSSFYREAYGYIF. The complete variable domain, with remaining parts taken from reference TRBV13 and TRBJ1-2, reads AAGVIQSPRHLIKEKRETATLKCYPIPRHDTVYWYQQGPGQDPQFLISFYEKMQSDKGSIPDRFSAQQFSDYHSELNMSSLELGDSALYFCVSSFYREAYGYIFGSGTRLTVV.

A note on this clonotype: Mismatch with germline at one junction end may stem from a read error. This sequence joins TRBV6-6 and TRBJ2-1; D could derive from TRBD1 or TRBD2 (5 bases each). The germline gives CDR1 MNHNY, CDR2 SVGAGI (reference sequence). This CDR3 contains 16 residues. CDR3 nucleotide sequence: TGTGTCAGCAGTTCCACATATGACCTAGCAGGGAATGAGCAGTTCTTC. Protein sequence: CVSSSTYDLAGNEQFF.

This rearrangement joins TRBV10-3 to TRBJ2-1, with TRBD2 matching 9 bases. From germline, CDR1 is ENHRY and CDR2 SYGVKD. The CDR3 covers 16 residues. V gave up 11 bases and J gave up 0 bases; unmatched junction bases: 11. In DNA, the CDR3 is TGTGCCTCCTCGGCGGGAGGGTTAGGCTCCTACAATGAGCAGTTCTTC. It is translated as CASSAGGLGSYNEQFF.

Concerning this clonotype: The junction and the germline gene differ at one end; a read error may be behind it. The rearrangement links TRBV20-1 to TRBJ2-1; no clear D gene. Per germline, CDR1 DFQATT and CDR2 SNEGSKA (reference sequence). The CDR3 extends over 11 amino acids. The CDR3 DNA follows: TGCAGTGCTTTCTCAGGCAATGAACAGTTCTTC. This codes for CSAFSGNEQFF.

Points on this clonotype: The germline gene is not matched at one end of the junction; a read error may be the cause. The chain combines TRBV11-2 with TRBJ2-7, with D uncertain. Germline CDR1 SGHAT, CDR2 FQNNGV. The CDR3 runs 15 residues. CDR3 sequence reads: CASSLSVEIFYEQYF. CDR3 sequence (DNA): TGTGCCAGCAGCCTATCTGTGGAAATATTCTACGAACAGTACTTC.

Comments on this clonotype: The junction differs from germline at one of its ends, possibly a read error. The gene calls are TRBV5-4 and TRBJ2-5; D is uncertain. Germline CDR1 and CDR2: SGHNT and YYREEE (reference sequence). The CDR3 length is 14 residues. CDR3 DNA sequence: TGTGGCAGCAACTTGGCGTCAGGCGAAGAGACCCAGTACTTC. This sequence encodes CGSNLASGEETQYF.

As for this clonotype: The conserved phenylalanine or tryptophan is not found at the CDR3 terminus, so this likely reflects a read error. It is unclear where the CDR3 begins or ends on the DNA, so no DNA is shown, and the CDR3 is as TCRdb lists it. The V and J genes are TRBV5-5 and TRBJ2-7; the tabulated D call, TRBD1, remains unverified against the DNA. The CDR3 spans 13 residues, counting both ends. CDR1 is SGHKS, CDR2 YYEKEE, per germline (reference sequence). The CDR3 sequence: CASSLDIQGEKYS.

As for this clonotype: The CDR3 does not close with the conserved phenylalanine or tryptophan, likely indicating a read error. The chain has TRBV28 and TRBJ1-1; D is undetermined. This CDR3 has 14 amino acids. From germline, CDR1 is MDHEN and CDR2 SYDVKM. V dropped 1 base and J dropped 4 bases, with 10 bases sitting between them. The CDR3 is CASSLSGDSTEAFI. CDR3 bases: TGTGCCAGCAGTTTATCTGGGGATTCCACTGAAGCTTTCATT.

This clonotype has just one count. CDR3 nucleotides: TGCGTCAACAGTGAAGACCCCTTATACAATGAGCAGTTCTTC. Amino acids: CVNSEDPLYNEQFF. The chain recombines TRBV10-2 with TRBJ2-1; no clear D. CDR3 size: 14 residues. Germline lookup yields CDR1 WSHSY and CDR2 SAAADI.

As concerns this clonotype: Lacking the conserved final phenylalanine or tryptophan, this CDR3 likely reflects a read error. It is unclear where the CDR3 begins or ends on the DNA, so no DNA is shown, and the CDR3 is as TCRdb lists it. J is TRBJ1-1 and V is TRBV10-3. Per germline, CDR1 ENHRY and CDR2 SYGVKD. The CDR3 is 14 residues long, ends included. The CDR3 is CAISVQRAGAEAFS.

CDR3 amino acids: CASSRHRDWSSYEQYF. The DNA of the CDR3 is TGTGCCAGTAGCCGCCACCGAGACTGGTCCTCCTACGAGCAGTACTTC. The chain is built from TRBV7-3 and TRBJ2-7; D is uncertain. V dropped 9 bases and J dropped 0 bases, with 21 bases sitting between them. The CDR3 sequence is 16 residues long. Germline V gene data show CDR1 as SGHTA and CDR2 as FQGTGA. The full variable domain, with the rest looked up from reference TRBV7-3 and TRBJ2-7, is GAGVSQTPSNKVTEKGKYVELRCDPISGHTALYWYRQSLGQGPEFLIYFQGTGAADDSGLPNDRFFAVRPEGSVSTLKIQRTERGDSAVYLCASSRHRDWSSYEQYFGPGTRLTVT.

V gene TRBV4-2 combines with J gene TRBJ2-7, with 11 bases that match TRBD1. Germline trimming cut 1 base from V and 12 bases from J; bases unmatched to any gene: 17. Looked up from germline, CDR1 is LGHNA and CDR2 is YNFKEQ. CDR3 length equals 17 residues. The CDR3 bases are TGTGCCAGCAGCCAAGGCCTACCGGGACAGGGGGTGGGGGAGTGGTACTTC. This sequence encodes CASSQGLPGQGVGEWYF.

Concerning this clonotype itself: In this CDR3 the conserved last residue, phenylalanine or tryptophan, is missing, so a read error is likely. The chain joins TRBV4-2 to TRBJ1-1, with D perhaps TRBD1 (5 bases). CDR3 length equals 17 residues. Germline loops: CDR1 LGHNA, CDR2 YNFKEQ. CDR3 in amino acids: CVSSQDHGRALSTEAFL. The CDR3 DNA follows: TGTGTCAGCAGCCAAGATCACGGCAGGGCATTGAGCACTGAAGCTTTCTTA.

This clonotype was detected ten times or more. The chain employs TRBV5-5 and TRBJ1-5, with D hard to call. The CDR3 loop spans 16 amino acids. Looked up from germline, CDR1 is SGHKS and CDR2 is YYEKEE (reference sequence). Trimming cost V 4 bases and J 1 base, with 15 bases left between them. CDR3 in amino acids: CASSLGPDGSNQPQHF. For the CDR3, the DNA is TGTGCCAGCAGCCTAGGGCCAGACGGCAGCAATCAGCCCCAGCATTTT.

The V gene is TRBV28, the J gene TRBJ1-1; no reliable D call. Trimming left V 9 bases short and J 0 bases short, with 14 bases between. From germline, CDR1 is MDHEN and CDR2 SYDVKM. The CDR3 loop spans 14 amino acids. The CDR3 bases are TGTGCCAGTCGCAGCCGGGAGTTGAACACTGAAGCTTTCTTT. Its translation is CASRSRELNTEAFF. Using reference TRBV28 and TRBJ1-1 for the parts outside the CDR3, the full variable domain is DVKVTQSSRYLVKRTGEKVFLECVQDMDHENMFWYRQDPGLGLRLIYFSYDVKMKEKGDIPEGYSVSREKKERFSLILESASTNQTSMYLCASRSRELNTEAFFGQGTRLTVV.